This TCR beta chain emerged from a study of CD8 T cells in ankylosing spondylitis. Study conclusions and caveats: It was reported that disease-linked clones were significantly enriched in matched ankylosing spondylitis synovial fluid. Seemingly characteristic of ankylosing spondylitis blood was a TCR beta motif consisting of about 8 highly homologous variants.

MiXCR, applied by TCRdb to the 5' RACE reads, yields one record per CDR3 protein. The table has about 360,000 distinct CDR3 sequences, roughly 20% seen once. Looked up from germline, CDR1 is DFQATT and CDR2 is SNEGSKA (reference sequence). The CDR3 spans 16 residues. Germline trimming cut 1 base from V and 0 bases from J; bases unmatched to any gene: 6. A remark on this clonotype: The antigen remains undetermined.

The chain recombines TRBV20-1 with TRBJ2-5, with 9 bases identical to TRBD1. Sequencing used blood, either unsorted or a sorted T cell fraction (not recorded which). The TCR was taken from a male donor with ankylosing spondylitis or in good health (not recorded which). The CDR3: CSARAYGDRDQETQYF. In DNA form, the CDR3 reads TGCAGTGCTAGAGCCTATGGGGACAGGGACCAAGAGACCCAGTACTTC.